This passage covers 17 T cell receptor beta chains from one sample sequenced in a study of radiotherapy plus CTLA-4 blockade in lung cancer. This table comes from immunoSEQ multiplex PCR, and its TCRdb copy is limited to in-frame clones, with some not included. The sample lists some 60,000 clones, over 65% seen once, with almost 4% in the top ten. The specimen was peripheral blood, collected from a patient treated with radiotherapy plus ipilimumab. All receptors derive from a human donor with non-small cell lung cancer who had a partial response to radiotherapy plus ipilimumab.

J is TRBJ2-1 and V is TRBV7-3; maybe TRBD2 (7 bases). The V end was cut by 1 base, the J end by 4 bases, with 14 bases between. The CDR3 runs to 16 residues. Germline V gives CDR1 SGHTA, CDR2 FQGTGA. This chain's CDR3 is CASSLRGGVGYNEQFF. The CDR3 DNA sequence: TGTGCCAGCAGCTTAAGAGGGGGGGTCGGGTACAATGAGCAGTTCTTC.

This chain uses TRBV19 with TRBJ1-5; 8 nucleotides align to TRBD1. V was pared by 5 bases and J by 1 base, with 4 bases of the junction left unmatched. The CDR3 covers 15 residues. Germline-derived CDR1 and CDR2 are LNHDA and SQIVND (reference sequence). The DNA of the CDR3 is TGTGCCAGTAGTGGAACAGGGGGGAGCAATCAGCCCCAGCATTTT. It encodes CASSGTGGSNQPQHF.

Here the CDR3 DNA reads TGTGCCAGCAGCCCAGCGATAAGAGAGACCCACCCCTCCTACGAGCAGTACTTC. This sequence encodes CASSPAIRETHPSYEQYF. The rearrangement uses TRBV4-2 and TRBJ2-7; D not certain. Per germline, CDR1 LGHNA and CDR2 YNFKEQ. The CDR3 loop spans 18 amino acids. Trimming pared 4 bases from V and 0 bases from J, leaving 22 bases between.

This chain uses TRBV19 with TRBJ2-7; 8 nucleotides line up with TRBD1. Germline V gene lookup returns CDR1 LNHDA and CDR2 SQIVND (reference sequence). Trimming cost V 0 bases and J 0 bases; bases outside gene matches: 4. The CDR3 totals 16 residues. In DNA, the CDR3 is TGTGCCAGTAGTATAGAGGGGACAGGTTACTCCTACGAGCAGTACTTC. Translating it yields CASSIEGTGYSYEQYF.

This clone was detected a few times. The chain links TRBV30 to TRBJ1-4; D unclear. V shed 3 bases and J shed 5 bases, with 13 bases lying between them. The germline CDR1 and CDR2 sequences are GTSNPN and SVGIG (reference sequence). This CDR3 is built from 14 residues. The CDR3: CAWSAGPYNEKLFF. The CDR3 DNA is TGTGCCTGGAGCGCGGGTCCTTACAATGAAAAACTGTTTTTT.

The chain combines TRBV7-2 with TRBJ1-5; no definite D call. The CDR3 is 14 residues long. Trimming took 5 bases from V and 1 from J, leaving 9 bases between them. Germline V CDR1 and CDR2: SGHTA, FQGNSA. The CDR3 reads CASSHGVSNQPQHF. CDR3 nucleotide sequence: TGTGCCAGCAGCCACGGGGTAAGCAATCAGCCCCAGCATTTT.

The CDR3: CASRRGQGHEQYF. The CDR3 region has the DNA TGTGCCAGCAGGCGGGGACAGGGCCACGAGCAGTACTTC. The chain recombines TRBV7-9 with TRBJ2-7; 9 bases agree with TRBD1. Germline V gene sequence: CDR1 SEHNR, CDR2 FQNEAQ (reference sequence). The CDR3 totals 13 residues. Trimming at V came to 6 bases and at J to 5 bases, leaving 5 bases not matched to a gene.

This chain joins TRBV5-8 and TRBJ2-7, with D possibly matching TRBD1 (5 bases). The CDR3 is made up of 13 amino acids. Trimming removed 4 bases from V and 4 bases from J, with 12 bases in between. Germline V lookup: CDR1 SGHTS, CDR2 YDEGEE. The CDR3 DNA reads TGTGCCAGCAGCCAAGGACACCTATACGAGCAGTACTTC. Amino acid sequence: CASSQGHLYEQYF.

This clone was counted between two and nine times. This chain joins TRBV6-1 and TRBJ1-1, with D unresolved. From germline, CDR1 is MNHNS and CDR2 SASEGT. V was shortened by 4 bases and J by 1 base, with 10 bases between the two germline ends. CDR3 length equals 14 residues. The CDR3 spells CASSVWQSNTEAFF. CDR3 bases: TGTGCCAGCAGTGTTTGGCAGTCGAACACTGAAGCTTTCTTT.

The rearrangement links TRBV5-8 to TRBJ1-2; TRBD1 matches 7 bases. Germline V gene lookup returns CDR1 SGHTS and CDR2 YDEGEE. Trimming took 4 bases from V and 5 from J; bases not matched to a gene: 11. This CDR3 contains 15 residues. CDR3 protein: CASSPVWTGLYGYTF. As DNA, the CDR3 is TGTGCCAGCAGCCCGGTCTGGACAGGACTATATGGCTACACCTTC.

This chain links TRBV6-5 with TRBJ2-1, with 14 bases aligning to TRBD2. V was pared by 6 bases and J by 9 bases, with 7 bases of the junction left unmatched. Germline CDR1 is MNHEY and CDR2 is SVGAGI. The CDR3 is made up of 15 amino acids. This CDR3 is CASRLTSGGASEQFF. The CDR3 region has the DNA TGTGCCAGCAGACTGACTAGCGGGGGGGCCAGTGAGCAGTTCTTC.

The chain links TRBV28 to TRBJ2-3; 7 positions agree with TRBD2. This CDR3 comprises 20 residues. The germline V gene encodes CDR1 MDHEN and CDR2 SYDVKM. The trim removed 4 bases at V and 3 bases at J, leaving 22 bases unmatched. CDR3 protein: CASSSLYDSPGGLGTDTQYF. CDR3 coding DNA: TGTGCCAGCAGTTCTCTCTACGACTCTCCGGGGGGACTCGGGACAGATACGCAGTATTTT.

V usage is TRBV2 and J usage is TRBJ1-6, with 7 bases identical to TRBD1. Germline V gene data show CDR1 as SNHLY and CDR2 as FYNNEI. The CDR3 consists of 14 residues. Trimming cost V 6 bases and J 13 bases; bases outside gene matches: 12. The CDR3 DNA follows: TGTGCCAGCAGACCCGACAGGGCCCCCTTGCCCCTCCACTTT. Amino acids: CASRPDRAPLPLHF. Based on the CDR3 plus reference TRBV2 and TRBJ1-6, the full variable domain is EPEVTQTPSHQVTQMGQEVILRCVPISNHLYFYWYRQILGQKVEFLVSFYNNEISEKSEIFDDQFSVERPDGSNFTLKIRSTKLEDSAMYFCASRPDRAPLPLHFGNGTRLTVT.

The chain is built from TRBV2 and TRBJ2-7, with TRBD1 matching 8 bases. This CDR3 comprises 16 residues. V was clipped by 7 bases and J by 3 bases; unmatched bases: 14. Per the germline V gene, CDR1 is SNHLY and CDR2 is FYNNEI. The CDR3 DNA reads TGTGCCAGCACCCTAGGGCCGGGACAGGTGATCTACGAGCAGTACTTC. Translation: CASTLGPGQVIYEQYF. Full variable domain (remainder filled in from reference TRBV2 and TRBJ2-7): EPEVTQTPSHQVTQMGQEVILRCVPISNHLYFYWYRQILGQKVEFLVSFYNNEISEKSEIFDDQFSVERPDGSNFTLKIRSTKLEDSAMYFCASTLGPGQVIYEQYFGPGTRLTVT.

This clone was seen a few times. The V call is TRBV28, the J call TRBJ1-5, with D tentatively TRBD1 (5 bases). Germline V gene sequence: CDR1 MDHEN, CDR2 SYDVKM. The CDR3 is made up of 15 amino acids. V was clipped by 6 bases and J by 4 bases, with 16 bases between them. The CDR3, as DNA: TGTGCCAGCAGCCCGGGGGGGATAGGGAATCAGCCCCAGCATTTT. Its protein is CASSPGGIGNQPQHF.

This chain uses TRBV10-2 with TRBJ1-3, with 8 positions matching TRBD1. Looked up from germline, CDR1 is WSHSY and CDR2 is SAAADI. Losses at the gene ends were 10 bases for V and 4 bases for J; bases not matched to a gene: 9. The CDR3 covers 14 residues. The CDR3 spells CATSRGRWGNTIYF. The CDR3 DNA follows: TGCGCCACCTCCAGGGGGCGATGGGGAAACACCATATATTTT.

A few counts support this clone. The V and J genes are TRBV7-9 and TRBJ2-4; unclear D gene. Germline CDR1 SEHNR, CDR2 FQNEAQ (reference sequence). This CDR3 spans 16 amino acids. V was cut by 0 bases and J by 0 bases, with 9 bases left in between. CDR3 loop: CASSLATQVAKNIQYF. The CDR3 nucleotides read TGTGCCAGCAGCTTAGCTACCCAGGTAGCCAAAAACATTCAGTACTTC.